This TCR beta chain comes out of a study of beta chain features in type 1 diabetes. Study conclusions and caveats: Cells with high TCR expression could be over-represented by cDNA sequencing. Across patients, naive, central memory and Treg TCRB repertoires exhibited apparently greater similarity than was observed across healthy donors. Within each of all four CD4+ subsets, Type 1 diabetes patients had TCRB CDR3s that were moderately but significantly shorter.

The ends were cut back, 6 bases at V and 9 bases at J, with 12 bases in the middle. The CDR3 sequence is 12 residues long. Germline loops: CDR1 KGHSH, CDR2 LQKENI. All of the isolated RNA was reverse transcribed, so expressed TCRB transcripts were sequenced. Sequencing was performed with immunoSEQ multiplex PCR; in TCRdb, only in-frame clones are kept and a portion is missing. Here the sample spans over 200,000 clones, 11% being singletons. As for this clone: Its antigen is unknown. Other DNA sequences of this sample code for an identical CDR3.

The sample consisted of naive CD4+ T cells from blood. V and J are TRBV18 and TRBJ2-1; D unclear. The sequence came from a young man with type 1 diabetes. This chain's CDR3 is CASSPSGGEQFF. CDR3 sequence (DNA): TGTGCCAGCTCGCCCTCGGGTGGTGAGCAGTTCTTC.